This is a list of T cell receptor beta chains from one sample in a study of PD-1 blockade in classical Hodgkin lymphoma. Sequenced by immunoSEQ multiplex PCR; TCRdb stores in-frame clones only, minus some. Of tens of thousands of clones detected, about nine tenths appear once; the ten largest clones hold 2.5% to 3.5%. The source was peripheral blood mononuclear cells (PBMCs), collected before the fourth cycle of nivolumab. The receptors stem from a human donor with classical Hodgkin lymphoma. Each CDR3 is given with its conserved first and last residue. A D gene is named only where the DNA matches it firmly. A clone size is listed for some rows: how often the clone was seen (once, few, many), or a class if it is expanded.

>TRBJ2-1|.|TRBV18|TRBD1
CASSPIQTGGSYNEQFF
TGTGCCAGCTCACCGATACAAACAGGGGGGTCCTACAATGAGCAGTTCTTC
>TRBJ1-1|once|TRBV6-5|.
CASSYVSEQATEAFF
TGTGCCAGCAGTTACGTATCCGAACAGGCCACTGAAGCTTTCTTT
>TRBJ1-2|.|TRBV6-5|.
CASRRDSMVGYTF
TGTGCCAGCAGGAGGGACTCCATGGTCGGCTACACCTTC
>TRBJ1-2|.|TRBV20-1|.
CSASHDGYTF
TGCAGTGCTAGTCATGATGGCTACACCTTC
>TRBJ1-6|.|TRBV30|.
CAWSQLQAPLHF
TGTGCCTGGAGTCAATTACAGGCACCCCTCCACTTT
>TRBJ1-2|few|TRBV9|.
CASSPSYGGANYGYTF
TGTGCCAGCAGCCCCTCTTACGGGGGAGCTAACTATGGCTACACCTTC
>TRBJ2-5|.|TRBV2|TRBD2
CAGKKRGEETQYF
TGTGCCGGAAAGAAGCGGGGGGAGGAGACCCAGTACTTC
>TRBJ2-7|.|TRBV5-1|TRBD1
CASSLRGQSLAYEQYF
TGCGCCAGCAGCTTGCGGGGACAGAGCCTCGCCTACGAGCAGTACTTC
>TRBJ1-1|.|TRBV4-2|.
CASSQEGRRTMNTEAFF
TGTGCCAGCAGCCAAGAAGGGAGGCGGACAATGAACACTGAAGCTTTCTTT
>TRBJ1-5|once|TRBV19|.
CASSAQVDLVQPQHF
TGTGCCAGTAGTGCCCAGGTGGACCTAGTTCAGCCCCAGCATTTT
>TRBJ2-5|.|TRBV30|TRBD2
CAWSVGLAGETQYF
TGTGCCTGGAGTGTTGGACTAGCGGGGGAGACCCAGTACTTC
>TRBJ1-1|once|TRBV7-9|TRBD1
CASSLPPWTGAGTEAFF
TGTGCCAGCAGCTTACCCCCCTGGACAGGGGCCGGCACTGAAGCTTTCTTT
>TRBJ2-7|.|TRBV28|TRBD1
CASSPGDSYEQYF
TGTGCCAGCAGCCCAGGGGACAGCTACGAGCAGTACTTC
>TRBJ1-2|.|TRBV6-5|.
CASAGTAKVGYTF
TGTGCCAGCGCGGGAACCGCTAAGGTGGGCTACACCTTC
>TRBJ2-1|.|TRBV10-1|TRBD2
CASSEVPGGGPYNEQFF
TGCGCCAGCAGTGAGGTCCCGGGAGGGGGACCCTACAATGAGCAGTTCTTC
>TRBJ1-2|.|TRBV19|.
CASGPIGNGYTF
TGTGCCAGTGGACCAATCGGGAATGGCTACACCTTC
>TRBJ2-1|.|TRBV4-2|TRBD2
CASSQAYRTSGGFPSYNEQFF
TGTGCCAGCAGCCAAGCATATCGGACTAGCGGGGGATTTCCCTCCTACAATGAGCAGTTCTTC
>TRBJ2-5|.|TRBV9|TRBD2
CASSAGDYQETQYF
TGTGCCAGCAGCGCTGGGGACTATCAAGAGACCCAGTACTTC
>TRBJ1-5|.|TRBV7-2|.
CASSLGGHSQHF
TGTGCCAGCAGCTTAGGGGGGCATTCCCAGCATTTT
>TRBJ1-2|.|TRBV11-2|.
CASRRILRDTGNYGYTF
TGTGCCAGCAGGCGAATTCTCCGGGACACGGGCAACTATGGCTACACCTTC
>TRBJ1-5|.|TRBV2|.
CASVLEGPGNQPQHF
TGTGCCAGCGTCCTAGAAGGCCCGGGCAATCAGCCCCAGCATTTT
>TRBJ2-1|few|TRBV27|.
CASSATGPYYNEQFF
TGTGCCAGCAGTGCAACAGGGCCTTACTACAATGAGCAGTTCTTC
>TRBJ2-3|.|TRBV30|.
CAWSEGLRSTDTQYF
TGTGCCTGGAGTGAAGGTCTAAGAAGCACAGATACGCAGTATTTT
>TRBJ2-2|.|TRBV4-1|TRBD2
CASSQERRPAGETITGELFF
TGCGCCAGCAGCCAAGAACGTCGGCCAGCGGGGGAAACGATCACCGGGGAGCTGTTTTTT
>TRBJ1-5|.|TRBV9|.
CASCRDDNQPQHF
TGTGCCAGCTGCAGGGATGATAATCAGCCCCAGCATTTT
>TRBJ2-7|few|TRBV7-8|.
CASSSIGTLYEQYF
TGTGCCAGCAGCTCCATAGGGACGCTCTACGAGCAGTACTTC
>TRBJ2-1|.|TRBV5-1|TRBD2
CASRLKAGPAGDEQFF
TGCGCCAGCAGGCTAAAGGCCGGGCCCGCGGGGGATGAGCAGTTCTTC
>TRBJ2-2|few|TRBV7-3|.
CASSLTGSGELFF
TGTGCCAGCAGCCTGACTGGGTCCGGGGAGCTGTTTTTT
>TRBJ2-1|.|TRBV7-9|.
CASSLLNNEQFF
TGTGCCAGCAGCTTACTGAACAATGAGCAGTTCTTC
>TRBJ2-7|.|TRBV4-2|.
CASSQESRSASYEQYF
TGTGCCAGCAGCCAAGAATCGCGTAGCGCCTCCTACGAGCAGTACTTC
>TRBJ1-1|few|TRBV11-1|.
CATRTGVNTEAFF
TGTGCCACCAGGACCGGGGTGAACACTGAAGCTTTCTTT